This T cell receptor beta chain emerged from a study of human thymus T cells (dated by TCRdb to about 2020). Study-wide context: TCR alpha and beta repertoires from roughly eight infant thymus samples and a few related peripheral blood samples were characterized in the study. Donor ages ranging from 7 to 244 days were recorded, and about six male and a couple of female infants were included in the cohort.

Overall results and qualifications from the work: Both the thymic and the peripheral blood repertoires appeared to show biased V and J gene segment usage. The related research reported highly overlapping thymic TCR repertoires among unrelated individuals. On average, thymus samples yielded around 800,000 unique TCRB clonotypes, whereas blood samples yielded 65,000 to 100,000.

The thymus tissue came from surgical resects taken out during corrective cardiac surgery. Donors were immunologically healthy infants undergoing open corrective cardiac surgery for congenital heart defects in Finland. Thymocytes were released mechanically from tissue and stored at -70 °C as pellets of 10-30 million cells. A QIAsymphony instrument was used to extract genomic DNA from the frozen cell pellets. Using the immunoSEQ multiplex PCR assay, the TCRB and TCRAD loci were amplified from a standardized quantity of quality-controlled genomic DNA. Amplicons spanned the V(D)J region at a length sufficient to cover the CDR3 and identify V and J genes. Through the commercial immunoSEQ service, the amplicons were sequenced on an Illumina platform. The original methods were these. Primer bias and sequencing errors were corrected as previously described, and TCRAD and TCRB definitions were based on the IMGT database. Analysis of the repertoires was done with immunoSEQ Analyzer 3.0 and VDJTools and included basic statistics, V/J segment usage, diversity estimates, rarefaction and pairwise overlap. Diversity was estimated with Chao1, ChaoE, Efron-Thisted, Shannon and inverse Simpson indices, and also on datasets down-sampled to the smallest sample. For repertoire overlap, CDR3 nucleotide sequence, V gene and J gene had to match strictly, and clustering was done by Jaccard-based multidimensional scaling. In TCRdb, the immuneACCESS table is reduced to in-frame sequences with V and J assigned. These tables do not hold every clone; where another copy was compared, an unresolved V gene accounts for under half, and the others remain unexplained. Clone size and V and J calls were adopted from that table, with D and trimming inferred from the DNA. The sample data list 70,000 to 75,000 clones, and about 95% of these were observed just once. Of the sample, 0.03% to 0.035% falls within the top ten clones.

V loses 0 bases at its end and J loses 3 bases; junction bases beyond the gene matches: 8. The germline V gene encodes CDR1 SGHAT and CDR2 FQNNGV. From the cysteine up to the phenylalanine, the CDR3 has a length of 16 residues. This entry keeps only the CDR3 DNA: 48 bases, framed from base 1. As concerns this clone: The antigen this receptor binds is unknown. No much larger clonotype is one base removed from it; base qualities were not supplied.

The source of this sequence is a girl in the first two years of life with a congenital heart defect but otherwise immunologically healthy. The V gene is TRBV11-2 and the J gene is TRBJ2-7; 7 bases in between match TRBD2. Sequenced sample: thymus tissue. The DNA sequence reads TGTGCCAGCAGCTTAGATTCGCGACTAGCATTCTACGAGCAGTACTTC. This gives the protein CASSLDSRLAFYEQYF. This CDR3, with the reference TRBV11-2 and TRBJ2-7 proteins standing in past its ends, gives the full variable domain EAGVAQSPRYKIIEKRQSVAFWCNPISGHATLYWYQQILGQGPKLLIQFQNNGVVDDSQLPKDRFSAERLKGVDSTLKIQPAKLEDSAVYLCASSLDSRLAFYEQYFGPGTRLTVT.